A selection of T cell receptor beta chains follows, all from one sample in a study of T cells after yellow fever vaccination. Each CDR3 protein is one row after TCRdb ran MiXCR on the 5' RACE reads. The sample lists approximately 120,000 distinct CDR3 sequences; about 7.4% were seen once. The sequencing used CD4+ T cells sorted from PBMCs, collected about 10 days after the first yellow fever vaccination. Source of these receptors: a man younger than 35 who received the YFV17D yellow fever vaccine. CDR3s include the opening cysteine and the closing phenylalanine or tryptophan. The D gene is left open where the match is weak. Clone size reads once, few, many, or a class if the clone is expanded.

clone size	V gene	D gene	J gene	CDR3 DNA	CDR3 protein
many	TRBV18	-	TRBJ1-2	TGTGCCAGCTCATCGGTGCCCGGGGATGGCTACACCTTC	CASSSVPGDGYTF
many	TRBV7-2	-	TRBJ2-5	TGTGCCAGCAGCACCCGGACAGATGGGACCCAGTACTTC	CASSTRTDGTQYF
many	TRBV28	-	TRBJ2-5	TGTGCCAGCAGTTTCAGCAAGTGGGGCTATGTCAAAGAGACCCAGTACTTC	CASSFSKWGYVKETQYF
many	TRBV5-1	-	TRBJ1-1	TGCGCCAGCAGCCCCGAACAGATGAACACTGAAGCTTTCTTT	CASSPEQMNTEAFF
many	TRBV29-1	TRBD1	TRBJ2-7	TGCAGCGTAAGAGGACAGGGGCTCAACGAGCAGTACTTC	CSVRGQGLNEQYF
many	TRBV18	-	TRBJ2-7	TGTGCCAGCTCACCACTTCAGGCAGGGGCCTACGAGCAGTACTTC	CASSPLQAGAYEQYF
many	TRBV12-3/TRBV12-4	TRBD2	TRBJ2-5	TGTGCCAGCAGCCTCCGGGAGGGTAGGGAGACCCAGTACTTC	CASSLREGRETQYF
few	TRBV19	-	TRBJ1-1	TGTGCCAGTGGGGAATCTTTTAGCACTGAAGCTTTCTTT	CASGESFSTEAFF
many	TRBV24-1	-	TRBJ2-4	TGTGCCACCAGTGATAAATCCTGGGACATTCAGTACTTC	CATSDKSWDIQYF
few	TRBV19	-	TRBJ1-6	TGTGCCAGTTTACCGGGACGGCTCTATAATTCACCCCTCCACTTT	CASLPGRLYNSPLHF